This T cell receptor (beta chain) comes out of a study of blood T cell repertoires in COVID-19. Study overall: The study drew acute and convalescent COVID-19 samples from the United States, Italy and Spain. Nucleic acid was either cDNA or gDNA, and it came from T cells, B-cell-depleted T cells, or PBMCs.

Germline lookup yields CDR1 SGHRS and CDR2 YFSETQ. V was pared by 0 bases and J by 0 bases, with 7 bases between. This CDR3 has 14 amino acids. How the authors handled the data: Scientists estimated how many nucleated cells there were by amplifying reference gene primers. Repertoires were generated with immunoSEQ multiplex PCR, while TCRdb's copy carries only in-frame clones and drops some. V, J and clone size are those of that table, while D and trimming were read from the DNA. The sample shows approximately 45,000 clones, around 83% of them seen only once. This clonotype originated in a woman aged 80 or older with acute or convalescent COVID-19. V is TRBV5-1 and J is TRBJ2-7; D unresolved. Sample: peripheral blood. The CDR3 loop reads CASSLGADSYEQYF. The CDR3 DNA reads TGCGCCAGCAGCTTGGGGGCAGACTCCTACGAGCAGTACTTC.